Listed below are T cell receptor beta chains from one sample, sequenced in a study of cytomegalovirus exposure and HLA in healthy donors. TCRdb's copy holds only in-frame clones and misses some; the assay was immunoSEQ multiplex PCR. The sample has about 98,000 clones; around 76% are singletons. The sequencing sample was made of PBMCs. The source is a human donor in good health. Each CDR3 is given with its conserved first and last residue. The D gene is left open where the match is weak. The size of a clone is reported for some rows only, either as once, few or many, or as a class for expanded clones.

CDR3nt: TGTGCCAGCATCCCAGGGGGGATGAACACTGAAGCTTTCTTT; CDR3aa: CASIPGGMNTEAFF; d_gene: TRBD1; v_gene: TRBV6-6; abundance: -; j_gene: TRBJ1-1
CDR3nt: TGTGCCAGTAGTGCAATGGGAGTTAGCAATCAGCCCCAGCATTTT; CDR3aa: CASSAMGVSNQPQHF; d_gene: -; v_gene: TRBV19; abundance: -; j_gene: TRBJ1-5
CDR3nt: TGTGCCAGCTCACCGGGACAGACCACGTATGGCTACACCTTC; CDR3aa: CASSPGQTTYGYTF; d_gene: TRBD1; v_gene: TRBV18; abundance: -; j_gene: TRBJ1-2
CDR3nt: TGTGCCACCAGCAGGGGGGGGACTAATGAAAAACTGTTTTTT; CDR3aa: CATSRGGTNEKLFF; d_gene: -; v_gene: TRBV15; abundance: -; j_gene: TRBJ1-4
CDR3nt: TGTGCCAGTAAAGGCAGGGCCTCTGGAAACACCATATATTTT; CDR3aa: CASKGRASGNTIYF; d_gene: -; v_gene: TRBV19; abundance: -; j_gene: TRBJ1-3
CDR3nt: TGTGCCATCAGGGGCCTCGAGCGGGGGGCCTACGAGCAGTACTTC; CDR3aa: CAIRGLERGAYEQYF; d_gene: TRBD2; v_gene: TRBV10-3; abundance: -; j_gene: TRBJ2-7
CDR3nt: TGTGCCAGCAGCTTGGAAGGACAGGGGGCCGGGGAGCTGTTTTTT; CDR3aa: CASSLEGQGAGELFF; d_gene: TRBD1; v_gene: TRBV5-4; abundance: few; j_gene: TRBJ2-2
CDR3nt: TGTGCCAGCAGTTATGACAGGGGGCTGAGAGTTGCACCCCTCCACTTT; CDR3aa: CASSYDRGLRVAPLHF; d_gene: TRBD1; v_gene: TRBV2; abundance: -; j_gene: TRBJ1-6
CDR3nt: TGTGCCAGCAGCCTACAGATGCCCCAATCTAACTATGGCTACACCTTC; CDR3aa: CASSLQMPQSNYGYTF; d_gene: -; v_gene: TRBV7-8; abundance: -; j_gene: TRBJ1-2
CDR3nt: TGTGCCAGCAGCGTTACGGGACAACTGAACACTGAAGCTTTCTTT; CDR3aa: CASSVTGQLNTEAFF; d_gene: -; v_gene: TRBV6-5; abundance: -; j_gene: TRBJ1-1
CDR3nt: TGCGCCAGCAGCTTGGCGACAGGGGCTTTGAACAATGAGCAGTTCTTC; CDR3aa: CASSLATGALNNEQFF; d_gene: TRBD1; v_gene: TRBV5-1; abundance: once; j_gene: TRBJ2-1
CDR3nt: TGTGCCAGCAGTGACACCCAGTATGGCTACACCTTC; CDR3aa: CASSDTQYGYTF; d_gene: -; v_gene: TRBV6-4; abundance: -; j_gene: TRBJ1-2
CDR3nt: TGCGCCAGCAGCCAATACAGGGCGCCGGACAATGAGCAGTTCTTC; CDR3aa: CASSQYRAPDNEQFF; d_gene: -; v_gene: TRBV5-1; abundance: once; j_gene: TRBJ2-1
CDR3nt: TGTGCCAGCGACCCGGACAGTAGCCCCTACAATGAGCAGTTCTTC; CDR3aa: CASDPDSSPYNEQFF; d_gene: -; v_gene: TRBV6-5; abundance: -; j_gene: TRBJ2-1
CDR3nt: TGTGCCAGCAGTCCTAGCGGGCTCAGCACAGATACGCAGTATTTT; CDR3aa: CASSPSGLSTDTQYF; d_gene: TRBD2; v_gene: TRBV7-2; abundance: -; j_gene: TRBJ2-3
CDR3nt: TGTGCCAGCAGAGAGGGCGAGAACTACAATGAGCAGTTCTTC; CDR3aa: CASREGENYNEQFF; d_gene: -; v_gene: TRBV4-2; abundance: -; j_gene: TRBJ2-1